Listed here are 32 T cell receptor beta chains from one sample, sequenced in a study of T cells in localized non-small cell lung cancer (dated by TCRdb to the early 2020s). Libraries came from the immunoSEQ multiplex PCR assay. The immuneACCESS repertoire file appears here via TCRdb, limited to in-frame rearrangements. These files lack a portion of the clones; in checked studies, under half of the deficit traces to unresolved V genes, and the cause of the others is not known. The sample table shows roughly 25,000 clones, and around 85% are seen once. The ten largest clones represent 5.8% of the sample. The sample consisted of peripheral blood, taken before any cancer treatment. The source is a male donor at least 60 years old with stage II squamous cell lung carcinoma.

This chain joins TRBV29-1 and TRBJ2-7; the D gene is possibly TRBD2 (5 bases). Germline V gives CDR1 SQVTM, CDR2 ANQGSEA. V was clipped by 4 bases and J by 7 bases, with 14 bases between them. This CDR3 region has 12 residues. CDR3 bases: TGCAGCGTTGGTGAGGGTAATAGTGAGCAGTACTTC. It translates to CSVGEGNSEQYF.

V usage is TRBV7-8 and J usage is TRBJ1-1; D is unresolved. The germline V gene encodes CDR1 SGHVS and CDR2 FQNEAQ. V was trimmed by 7 bases and J by 1 base, leaving 22 bases between them. CDR3 size: 17 residues. The CDR3 nucleotides are TGTGCCAGCATCCCACTCCCGGGAAAGAGAACGAACACTGAAGCTTTCTTT. It codes for CASIPLPGKRTNTEAFF.

This clone was counted only a few times. The chain joins TRBV2 to TRBJ1-1; D is ambiguous. Germline V gene sequence: CDR1 SNHLY, CDR2 FYNNEI. The V gene lost 4 bases and the J gene lost 0 bases, with 6 bases spanning the gap. CDR3 length equals 13 residues. Written as DNA, the CDR3 is TGTGCCAGCAGTGTTACGGTGAACACTGAAGCTTTCTTT. Protein sequence: CASSVTVNTEAFF.

This chain uses TRBV19 with TRBJ2-5; 7 bases agree with TRBD1. The trim removed 5 bases at V and 3 bases at J, leaving 6 bases unmatched. CDR1 and CDR2 (germline): LNHDA, SQIVND (reference sequence). This CDR3 spans 14 amino acids. CDR3 bases: TGTGCCAGTAGTGTCACAGGGGCGAAAGAGACCCAGTACTTC. It encodes CASSVTGAKETQYF.

There are a few counts of this clone. The chain couples TRBV10-3 to TRBJ1-2, with D unresolved. V lost 0 bases and J 1 base, leaving 12 bases between the germline ends. The CDR3 length is 16 residues. The germline CDR1 and CDR2 sequences are ENHRY and SYGVKD. CDR3 loop: CAISESTRTINYGYTF. The CDR3 DNA is TGTGCCATCAGTGAGTCGACGAGGACGATTAACTATGGCTACACCTTC.

This sequence joins TRBV21-1 and TRBJ1-2; TRBD1 reflects the table's D call only, with no check against the DNA. TRBV21-1 is recorded as a pseudogene. This CDR3 region has 13 residues. The CDR3 DNA reads TGTGCCAGCAGCCCCGGGACAGGGCAAGGCTACACCTTC. It codes for CASSPGTGQGYTF.

The chain recombines TRBV11-3 with TRBJ2-3; weak D call: TRBD2 (6 bases). This CDR3 contains 14 residues. V dropped 4 bases and J dropped 7 bases, with 15 bases sitting between them. The V gene's germline CDR1 is SGHNT and CDR2 YENEEA. The CDR3 protein is CASSSGVSTYTQYF. As DNA, the CDR3 is TGTGCCAGCAGCTCGGGGGTATCGACCTATACGCAGTATTTT.

The chain has TRBV25-1 and TRBJ2-7; D ambiguous. The CDR3 length is 16 residues. Germline CDR1 MGHDK, CDR2 SYGVNS. Trimming removed 3 bases at V and 4 bases at J, with 19 bases between. This CDR3 is CASSDAPAPSSYEQYF. In DNA form, the CDR3 reads TGTGCCAGCAGTGACGCGCCAGCTCCTTCAAGTTACGAGCAGTACTTC.

This rearrangement joins TRBV28 to TRBJ1-1; no firm D call. This CDR3 has 16 amino acids. V gave up 2 bases and J gave up 0 bases, with 13 bases separating them. CDR1 MDHEN and CDR2 SYDVKM come from the germline V gene. CDR3 residues: CASSLNDMIMNTEAFF. The CDR3 DNA reads as TGTGCCAGCAGTTTAAATGACATGATAATGAACACTGAAGCTTTCTTT.

A single count supports this clone. The V call is TRBV13, the J call TRBJ2-7; the match to TRBD2 covers 8 bases. This CDR3 is 12 amino acids long. In germline, CDR1 is PRHDT, CDR2 FYEKMQ (reference sequence). The ends lost 3 bases at V and 7 bases at J; junction bases unmatched: 2. CDR3 sequence (DNA): TGTGCCAGCAGCTTGGCGGGAGGAGAGCAGTACTTC. Its protein is CASSLAGGEQYF.

This clone appeared once. The chain carries TRBV30 and TRBJ2-2; D is ambiguous. Trimming took off 2 bases at V and 6 bases at J, with 10 bases between the two ends. This CDR3 is 13 amino acids long. Per germline, CDR1 GTSNPN and CDR2 SVGIG (reference sequence). The CDR3 sequence is CAWSPRSAGELFF. The CDR3 DNA sequence: TGTGCCTGGAGTCCCCGGAGTGCCGGGGAGCTGTTTTTT. The variable domain in full, completed from reference TRBV30 and TRBJ2-2, reads SQTIHQWPATLVQPVGSPLSLECTVEGTSNPNLYWYRQAAGRGLQLLFYSVGIGQISSEVPQNLSASRPQDRQFILSSKKLLLSDSGFYLCAWSPRSAGELFFGEGSRLTVL.

This chain connects TRBV4-1 to TRBJ1-4; D unresolved. CDR3 length: 14 amino acids. Trimming cost V 3 bases and J 7 bases, with 12 bases left between them. Germline CDR1 and CDR2: MGHRA and YSYEKL. The CDR3 nucleotides are TGCGCCAGCAGCCATTGGACCCCCTCTGAAAAACTGTTTTTT. Translated, it gives CASSHWTPSEKLFF.

The chain uses TRBV7-2 and TRBJ2-3; 8 bases are shared with TRBD2. CDR1 is SGHTA, CDR2 FQGNSA, per germline. The V segment lost 5 bases and the J segment 10 bases; nucleotides outside the gene matches: 14. The CDR3 is 15 amino acids. The CDR3 sequence is CASSPPRLASYAQYF. As DNA, the CDR3 is TGTGCCAGCAGCCCCCCCAGACTAGCGTCCTATGCGCAGTATTTT. The entire variable domain, with the rest obtained from reference TRBV7-2 and TRBJ2-3, is as follows: GAGVSQSPSNKVTEKGKDVELRCDPISGHTALYWYRQSLGQGLEFLIYFQGNSAPDKSGLPSDRFSAERTGGSVSTLTIQRTQQEDSAVYLCASSPPRLASYAQYFGPGTRLTVL.

The chain recombines TRBV6-1 with TRBJ2-5, with 7 bases matching TRBD1. Germline values: CDR1 MNHNS, CDR2 SASEGT. V was pared by 6 bases and J by 7 bases, with 14 bases of the junction left unmatched. The CDR3 loop spans 15 amino acids. The CDR3 DNA sequence: TGTGCCAGCAGGGCCCCAGGACAGGCCGGGGCGACCCAGTACTTC. It encodes CASRAPGQAGATQYF.

The CDR3 loop is CASSLRGWGGGGTEAFF. CDR3 nucleotide sequence: TGTGCCAGCAGTTTACGTGGTTGGGGCGGTGGGGGCACTGAAGCTTTCTTT. This chain links TRBV27 with TRBJ1-1; D might be TRBD1 (5 bases). There are 17 residues in the CDR3. The germline V gene encodes CDR1 MNHEY and CDR2 SMNVEV (reference sequence). Trimming cost V 2 bases and J 4 bases, with 20 bases left between them.

The rearrangement uses TRBV27 and TRBJ1-6, with D hard to call. The CDR3 is 15 amino acids. V was shortened by 0 bases and J by 6 bases, with 9 bases between the two germline ends. The germline CDR1 and CDR2 sequences are MNHEY and SMNVEV (reference sequence). The CDR3 DNA reads TGTGCCAGCAGTTTATCGAAAATGGGTAATTCACCCCTCCACTTT. Protein sequence: CASSLSKMGNSPLHF.

CDR3 region: CASSLGSLRMTRVGYTF. Written as DNA, the CDR3 is TGTGCCAGCAGCTTAGGATCTCTACGAATGACAAGAGTGGGCTACACCTTC. The V call is TRBV7-2, the J call TRBJ1-2, with D hard to call. V shed 1 base and J shed 8 bases, with 23 bases lying between them. The CDR3 runs 17 residues. Germline loops: CDR1 SGHTA, CDR2 FQGNSA.

The chain uses TRBV20-1 and TRBJ1-2, with D tentatively TRBD1 (6 bases). There are 11 residues in the CDR3. The V end was cut by 3 bases, the J end by 6 bases, with 8 bases between. Germline CDR1 and CDR2: DFQATT and SNEGSKA (reference sequence). CDR3 sequence reads: CSARPGDGYTF. Here the CDR3 DNA reads TGCAGTGCTAGGCCAGGGGATGGCTACACCTTC.

The CDR3 sequence: CASSQVLAGVGGGGETQYF. As DNA, the CDR3 is TGTGCCAGCAGCCAAGTCCTAGCGGGGGTAGGTGGCGGCGGGGAGACCCAGTACTTC. The chain uses TRBV4-2 and TRBJ2-5, with 10 bases fitting TRBD2. Germline lookup yields CDR1 LGHNA and CDR2 YNFKEQ. The CDR3 runs to 19 residues. V was pared by 1 base and J by 5 bases, with 16 bases of the junction left unmatched.

The chain links TRBV4-3 to TRBJ2-3; D remains unclear. The ends were cut back, 4 bases at V and 3 bases at J, with 8 bases in the middle. Germline V lookup: CDR1 LGHNA, CDR2 YSLEER. CDR3 length: 13 residues. CDR3 DNA: TGCGCCAGCAGCCGGGAAGGGACAGATACGCAGTATTTT. Its protein is CASSREGTDTQYF.

The CDR3 sequence is CASSSLDREGGYTF. CDR3 coding DNA: TGTGCCAGCAGTTCCTTGGACAGGGAGGGCGGCTACACCTTC. The chain couples TRBV6-5 to TRBJ1-2, with 8 bases that match TRBD1. V trimming: 4 bases; J trimming: 8 bases; junction bases outside the gene matches: 9. Germline loops: CDR1 MNHEY, CDR2 SVGAGI. CDR3 size: 14 residues.

This clone came up once. The chain links TRBV7-2 to TRBJ1-5, with TRBD1 matching 8 bases. The junction had 1 base not matched to a gene; V was cut back by 3 bases and J by 0 bases. This CDR3 has 15 residues. CDR1 is SGHTA and CDR2 is FQGNSA in the germline V gene. CDR3 sequence (DNA): TGTGCCAGCAGCTTCGGACAGGGTAGCAATCAGCCCCAGCATTTT. Its protein product is CASSFGQGSNQPQHF.

The V and J genes are TRBV18 and TRBJ1-5; D might be TRBD1 (6 bases). The V gene lost 8 bases and the J gene lost 0 bases, with 14 bases spanning the gap. Germline loops: CDR1 KGHSH, CDR2 LQKENI. The CDR3 runs to 15 residues. The CDR3 DNA sequence: TGTGCCAGCCGTATGGACAGTTATAGCAATCAGCCCCAGCATTTT. Translation: CASRMDSYSNQPQHF.

V gene TRBV5-1 combines with J gene TRBJ2-3; D is undetermined. In germline, CDR1 is SGHRS, CDR2 YFSETQ. V gave up 0 bases and J gave up 4 bases, with 9 bases separating them. The CDR3 runs to 14 residues. The CDR3 DNA reads as TGCGCCAGCAGCTTGGAATGGGGTGCAGATACGCAGTATTTT. It codes for CASSLEWGADTQYF.

The chain links TRBV29-1 to TRBJ2-5; D uncertain. The CDR3 length is 12 residues. The germline V and J ends were trimmed by 6 bases and 2 bases, with 10 bases remaining between them. The germline CDR1 and CDR2 sequences are SQVTM and ANQGSEA. The CDR3 loop is CSVWQTQETQYF. CDR3 bases: TGCAGCGTGTGGCAGACACAAGAGACCCAGTACTTC.

V gene TRBV28 combines with J gene TRBJ1-4; a possible D gene is TRBD1 (6 bases). Germline V CDR1 and CDR2: MDHEN, SYDVKM. The CDR3 is 16 amino acids. Deletions cut 4 bases from V and 2 bases from J, with 14 bases between. The CDR3 bases are TGTGCCAGCAGTTCATACAGGGTCACGACTAATGAAAAACTGTTTTTT. Its translation is CASSSYRVTTNEKLFF.

V usage is TRBV14 and J usage is TRBJ1-6; the D is unclear. Germline V gene lookup returns CDR1 SGHDN and CDR2 FVKESK. Trimming pared 7 bases from V and 7 bases from J, leaving 11 bases between. CDR3 length equals 13 residues. CDR3 region: CASTQTLNSPLHF. The CDR3 nucleotides read TGTGCCAGCACACAGACCCTAAATTCACCCCTCCACTTT.

V is TRBV6-1 and J is TRBJ1-2, with TRBD1 as a possible D gene (5 bases). Germline assignment: CDR1 MNHNS and CDR2 SASEGT. The CDR3 contains 11 residues. Trimming removed 5 bases at V and 7 bases at J, with 8 bases between. The CDR3 sequence is CASSQGFGYTF. The CDR3, as DNA: TGTGCCAGCAGTCAGGGTTTTGGCTACACCTTC.

V and J are TRBV4-3 and TRBJ1-2, with D maybe TRBD1 (5 bases). The CDR3 totals 17 residues. Deletions cut 0 bases from V and 4 bases from J, with 18 bases between. The germline CDR1 and CDR2 sequences are LGHNA and YSLEER. The CDR3 sequence: CASSQELNGGRTYGYTF. CDR3 nucleotide sequence: TGCGCCAGCAGCCAAGAGTTGAACGGGGGAAGGACCTATGGCTACACCTTC.

The rearrangement uses TRBV28 and TRBJ2-3; TRBD1 might be the D (6 bases). V dropped 6 bases and J dropped 0 bases, with 16 bases sitting between them. The CDR3 extends over 16 amino acids. The germline gives CDR1 MDHEN, CDR2 SYDVKM. CDR3 nucleotides: TGTGCCAGCAGCACGTACTTACAGGGTAGCACAGATACGCAGTATTTT. Amino acid sequence: CASSTYLQGSTDTQYF.

V and J are TRBV7-9 and TRBJ2-1; D gene ambiguous. The CDR3 totals 11 residues. Germline assignment: CDR1 SEHNR and CDR2 FQNEAQ (reference sequence). Trimming cost V 2 bases and J 8 bases, with 4 bases left between them. The CDR3 sequence: CASSLTYEQFF. The CDR3 DNA is TGTGCCAGCAGCTTAACGTATGAGCAGTTCTTC.

The rearrangement joins TRBV6-4 to TRBJ2-1, with TRBD2 matching over 8 bases. CDR1 is MRHNA, CDR2 SNTAGT, per germline. After removal of 4 bases from V and 0 bases from J, the junction contained 2 bases not matched to a gene. This CDR3 is built from 15 residues. CDR3 nucleotide sequence: TGTGCCAGCAGTGTAGCGGGGAGCTCCTACAATGAGCAGTTCTTC. Amino acids: CASSVAGSSYNEQFF.